This TCR beta chain was profiled in a study of blood T cell repertoires in COVID-19. Germline V gives CDR1 MGHRA, CDR2 YSYEKL. The CDR3 loop spans 14 amino acids. V lost 1 base and J 5 bases, leaving 11 bases between the germline ends. TCRdb's copy holds only in-frame clones and misses some; the assay was immunoSEQ multiplex PCR. The repertoire holds 130,000 to 150,000 clones, with approximately 80% as singletons. The rearrangement uses TRBV4-1 and TRBJ2-5, with a weak D call TRBD2 (6 bases). The material sequenced was peripheral blood. This receptor was obtained from a man between 60 and 75 years old with active or convalescent COVID-19. Here the CDR3 DNA reads TGCGCCAGCAGCCAAGCGGGAGTATGGGAGACCCAGTACTTC. This translates into CASSQAGVWETQYF.